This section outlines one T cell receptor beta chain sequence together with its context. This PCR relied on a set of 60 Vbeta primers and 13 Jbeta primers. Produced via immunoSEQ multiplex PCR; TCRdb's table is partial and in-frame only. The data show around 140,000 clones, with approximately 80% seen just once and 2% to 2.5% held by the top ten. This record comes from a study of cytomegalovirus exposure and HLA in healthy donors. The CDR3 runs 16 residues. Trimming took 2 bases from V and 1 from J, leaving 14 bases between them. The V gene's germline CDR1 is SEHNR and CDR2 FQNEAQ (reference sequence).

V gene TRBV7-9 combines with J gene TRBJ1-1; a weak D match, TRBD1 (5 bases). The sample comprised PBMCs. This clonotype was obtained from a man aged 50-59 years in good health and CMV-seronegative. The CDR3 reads CASSLSGGSGNTEAFF. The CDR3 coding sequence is TGTGCCAGCAGCTTATCCGGGGGGTCTGGGAACACTGAAGCTTTCTTT.